This TCR beta chain originates from a study of cytomegalovirus exposure and HLA in healthy donors (dated by TCRdb to about 2017). Concerning the study at large: An earlier analysis of about 530 of the donors reported about 300 Gb of sequence data and 100 million to 120 million unique TCR beta sequences obtained from some 200 million T cells. Among the approximately 400 genotyped donors, around 81% belonged to the genetic ancestry cluster associated with self-reported Caucasian donors. Every repertoire in the discovery cohort had been generated on one and the same sequencing platform. Genome-wide SNP genotypes for about 60% of the roughly 700 donors were used in a later genetic analysis, which treated that subset as a discovery cohort. To predict cytomegalovirus infection status, the study brought together high-throughput TCR immunosequencing, statistical association of individual TCRs with disease status, and machine learning. The study was designed to test whether signatures of past pathogen exposure could be identified by cataloging public T cell receptors. On average, about 240,000 unique TCR beta nucleotide sequences were sequenced per donor among 398 genotyped donors of the cohort, with 15% to 20% of those sequences being non-productive. Besides the first cohort of around 670 subjects, a separate validation cohort made up of over 100 different subjects was used. Alongside the repertoire data, information on donor age, sex, ethnicity and CMV serostatus was compiled. Rather than drawing on any new phenotypic data, the later analysis identified candidate immune exposures from TCR beta sequences and the way those sequences occurred across donors. Both class I and class II loci were covered by HLA typing, at four-digit resolution. An early release that covered around 590 HLA-typed donors contained approximately 290 gigabases of sequencing data and tens of millions of unique TCR sequences. The number of donors typed differed by locus, with about 629-630 for A, B, C, DRB1 and DQB1, around 500 for DQA1, 600 to 610 for DPA1, and some 440 for DPB1. To decide whether each TCR beta V gene segment behaved as functional or pseudogenic, an earlier analysis of several hundred of the donors relied on high-throughput TCR beta sequencing. In a later analysis, previously published TCR beta repertoires from hundreds of donors were re-analyzed and high-resolution HLA genotyping was added so that TCR occurrence patterns could be studied. Because of strong linkage in the cohort, roughly five DR-DQ haplotypes were treated as single units for association and clustering. The study used immunosequencing to profile the T cell repertoires of approximately 650 subjects and linked those repertoires to cytomegalovirus serostatus.

The full study reports these points: In vitro tests confirmed that a few of the cytomegalovirus-associated TCR beta chains recognize cytomegalovirus antigens. Sequencing depth was assumed to be roughly uniform across donors in the presence/absence analyses, though that assumption may not hold. A further reported finding was that TCR beta sequences accurately predicted the HLA-A and HLA-B alleles for most subjects in the first cohort. Compared with the approximately 670-donor mean, donors in an Asian-associated ancestry cluster had fewer N-insertions in productive TCRs, according to a later genetic analysis. The sequencing pipeline was judged likely to have produced a cluster of highly shared sequence variants as a technical artifact. In the study, some 160 TCR beta chains were listed as associated with cytomegalovirus. Cytomegalovirus status was reported to be diagnosed by the classifier with high specificity and sensitivity in both the original and validation cohorts. In a later analysis, HLA-associated TCR beta chains were found to be more clonally expanded and to have lower generation probabilities than equally common non-associated chains. Across donors, most TCR sequences were observed very rarely, whereas some public TCRs were present in many individuals. Because HLA typing was missing for some donors at each locus, association tests included only the typed subset. Because counts were too low, fewer than 20 rarely observed V segments, including chromosome 9 orphons, were excluded from the earlier analysis of 587 of the donors. Specific HLA alleles were associated with 15,000 to 20,000 TCR beta sequences at a false discovery rate of 0.05 in a later analysis. This cohort had only TCR beta chains sequenced, and the lack of alpha or paired-chain data limited which features could be detected. V-gene and J-gene trimming of TCR beta chains was associated with a missense DCLRE1C variant in a later genetic analysis, and the association was replicated in an independent cohort. In a later analysis, several top co-occurrence clusters were reported to appear linked to parvovirus B19, influenza, CMV and Epstein-Barr virus. In an earlier analysis of more than 500 of the donors, most TCR beta V segments appeared in productive rearrangements about 87% or about 30% of the time, broadly matching IMGT annotations. According to a later analysis, TCR association rates differed among HLA loci, with DRB1 alleles showing the most associated TCRs and HLA-C alleles showing the fewest. Linkage disequilibrium might explain the correlated functional status among segregating V segments, but an unknown experimental factor could not be excluded. Assigning TCR associations to individual alleles was difficult when HLA alleles, especially DR and DQ, strongly co-occurred. Because the 87-base-pair reads could not distinguish some IMGT-functional V segments, including TRBV6-2 and TRBV6-3, those segments were excluded. CMV serostatus was the only immune exposure information available for the cohort. It was suggested by the authors that the approach could potentially be generalized to other disease states and immunological phenotypes. In a later analysis, most CMV-associated TCR beta chains were found to appear HLA-restricted, with HLA associations seemingly driven largely by CMV exposure.

As for this clone: This receptor's antigen is unknown. Base quality data are lacking; no much larger clone is found one base away. Other nucleotide sequences in the sample specify the same CDR3.

Library preparation was by the immunoSEQ multiplex PCR assay. For the multiplex PCR, a mixture combining 60 forward primers for TCR Vbeta segments and 13 reverse primers for TCR Jbeta segments was used. The CDR3 region of rearranged TCR beta genes was amplified from genomic DNA by a multiplex PCR assay. On the Illumina HiSeq System, the amplified TCR beta libraries were sequenced as 87-base-pair reads. From the authors' description of their analysis: In a later analysis, 80 million or so unique TCR beta chains were counted across the roughly 610 repertoires, and roughly 10 million of these chains were shared by at least two donors. A nearest-neighbor algorithm error-corrected the raw reads and collapsed the reads into unique sequences, merging closely related sequences to remove PCR and sequencing errors. CDR3 sequences were aligned to IMGT reference sequences to assign V, D and J gene segments. For a sequence to be retained, at least a six-nucleotide match to both a V gene segment and a J gene segment was required. Rearrangements were classified as productive when the CDR3 lacked stop codons and remained in frame with V and J, and all other rearrangements were classified as non-productive. Following IMGT convention, CDR3 was defined as the stretch from the second conserved V-encoded cysteine up to the conserved J-encoded phenylalanine. In an earlier analysis of 500 to 650 of the donors, sequences lacking an unambiguous match to a single V gene segment were excluded. In an earlier analysis of 587 of the donors, V segments were called functional above 56.7% productive rearrangements and were called segregating when the between-donor standard deviation exceeded 5%. A statistical classification framework was built to diagnose cytomegalovirus status from the catalog of TCR beta chain sequences. In a later analysis, V and J genes were assigned by comparing TCR nucleotide sequences against IMGT/GENE-DB human TR gene sequences. A later analysis assigned CDR3 sequences and most-parsimonious VDJ recombination scenarios with the TCRdist pipeline. In a later analysis, every TCR beta chain was defined by the combination of its CDR3 amino acid sequence and its V-gene family, and reads without a unique V-gene family were dropped. As a way to deal with suspected cross-contamination and a sequencing artifact, a later analysis dropped approximately 570 nucleotide sequences that were highly shared and had low generation probability. A later analysis calculated a clonal expansion index for each public chain from normalized within-repertoire ranks of inferred template counts. Generation probabilities in a later analysis came from a VDJ recombination model fitted to out-of-frame rearrangements, and those results were checked against IGoR. A later analysis scored TCR-TCR, TCR-HLA and TCR-CMV co-occurrence with hypergeometric tests, applying a repertoire-size bias correction to TCR pairs. In a later analysis, false discovery rates were estimated by permuting HLA or CMV assignments 20 times. A later analysis grouped co-occurring TCRs with DBSCAN, adding TCRdist sequence similarity when clustering within HLA-allele-positive subsets. Repertoires with fewer than 30,000 or more than 120,000 public chains were left out of co-occurrence clustering, as were about 5 repertoires with anomalous nucleotide sharing. TCRdb re-hosts the immuneACCESS table, in-frame sequences only. Its copies lack some clones; in the studies checked, an unresolved V gene accounts for under half of them, and the cause for the rest is not known. The DNA gave D and trimming, while V, J and clone size come from that table. This sample lists fewer than 250,000 clones; more than 85% were detected once. Under 2% of the sample lies in the top ten.

The CDR3 runs 13 amino acids, cysteine and phenylalanine included. Only CDR3 DNA remains: 39 bases, in frame from the first base. The germline V gene (reference sequence) provides CDR1 LNHDA and CDR2 SQIVND. V and J are truncated by 5 bases and 4 bases respectively, leaving an intervening sequence of 12 bases. The cohort consisted of 600 to 750 healthy bone marrow donors. Cohort members were all nominally healthy when sampled, although unrecorded immune exposures were likely present. The donor tested CMV seronegative and was one of the 352 seronegative cohort members. Each donor provided a peripheral blood sample, and peripheral blood mononuclear cells were used for TCR beta sequencing. Genomic DNA was extracted from the blood cell samples with the Qiagen DNeasy Blood Extraction Kit.

The V and J genes are TRBV19 and TRBJ2-7; TRBD1 might be the D gene, on 6 matching bases. The sequencing sample was made of PBMCs. This clonotype was obtained from a woman between 18 and 29 years old in good health and CMV-seronegative. Here the CDR3 is given as CASSPTTGYEQYF. The sequenced DNA: TGTGCCAGTAGTCCCACGACAGGATACGAGCAGTACTTC.